These T cell receptor beta chains were read from a single sample in a study of post-analysis software for immune sequencing data. TCRdb passed the PCR reads through MiXCR, listing each CDR3 protein once. The table records roughly 400,000 distinct CDR3 sequences, approximately 37% of them present only once. Sequenced material: blood. Receptor source: a girl aged 2-10 years with multiple sclerosis. Each CDR3 is given with its conserved first and last residue. The D gene is left open where the match is weak. Not every row has a clone size; where given, it reads once, few, many or a size class.

>TRBJ1-1|few|NA|TRBV4-3
CASSQGAGFMNTEAFF
TGCGCCAGCAGCCAAGGGGCAGGGTTCATGAACACTGAAGCTTTCTTT
>TRBJ2-7|NA|NA|TRBV5-1
CASSSGWISKDEQYF
TGCGCCAGCAGCTCGGGATGGATATCTAAGGACGAGCAGTACTTC
>TRBJ1-2|NA|TRBD1|TRBV18
CASSPPETGISNYGYTF
TGTGCCAGCTCACCACCGGAGACAGGGATTTCTAACTATGGCTACACCTTC
>TRBJ1-1|NA|NA|TRBV10-3
CAIGSGVYTEAFF
TGTGCCATCGGCTCGGGGGTTTACACTGAAGCTTTCTTT
>TRBJ2-2|NA|TRBD2|TRBV24-1
CATSDQLAGGNTGELFF
TGTGCCACCAGTGATCAACTAGCGGGAGGGAACACCGGGGAGCTGTTTTTT
>TRBJ2-2|NA|TRBD1|TRBV7-3
CASSSGQGAGTGELFF
TGTGCCAGCAGCTCTGGACAGGGGGCGGGCACCGGGGAGCTGTTTTTT
>TRBJ2-7|few|NA|TRBV7-9
CASSFLAGSPSYEQYF
TGTGCCAGCAGCTTCCTCGCGGGGAGTCCTTCCTACGAGCAGTACTTC
>TRBJ1-6|few|NA|TRBV20-1
CSARDYRDGNSPLHF
TGCAGTGCTAGAGATTACAGGGACGGTAATTCACCCCTCCACTTT
>TRBJ1-1|NA|NA|TRBV9
CASSSPFGVNTEAFF
TGTGCCAGCAGCTCCCCTTTTGGGGTGAACACTGAAGCTTTCTTT
>TRBJ1-5|NA|NA|TRBV7-9
CASSLGARNQPQHF
TGTGCCAGCAGCTTAGGTGCCAGGAATCAGCCCCAGCATTTT
>TRBJ2-7|NA|TRBD1|TRBV7-2
CASSFDSTGNSDEQYF
TGTGCCAGCAGCTTTGACTCGACAGGGAATAGCGACGAGCAGTACTTC
>TRBJ2-7|few|NA|TRBV20-1
CSVHRQGIYEQYF
TGCAGTGTTCATCGGCAGGGAATCTACGAGCAGTACTTC
>TRBJ1-2|NA|NA|TRBV9
CASSVTTGSYGYTF
TGTGCCAGCAGCGTTACGACAGGCTCCTATGGCTACACCTTC
>TRBJ2-5|NA|NA|TRBV4-3
CASSQDSWETQYF
TGCGCCAGCAGCCAAGATTCCTGGGAGACCCAGTACTTC
>TRBJ1-4|NA|NA|TRBV12-3/TRBV12-4
CASNLSGNEKLFF
TGTGCCAGCAATCTTTCTGGTAATGAAAAACTGTTTTTT
>TRBJ2-1|few|TRBD2|TRBV7-3
CASSYTSGPYNEQFF
TGTGCCAGCAGCTACACTAGCGGGCCCTACAATGAGCAGTTCTTC
>TRBJ2-7|once|NA|TRBV29-1
CSVVGGDSSYEQYF
TGCAGCGTTGTAGGTGGGGATAGCTCCTACGAGCAGTACTTC
>TRBJ2-1|few|TRBD1|TRBV7-6
CASSSGTAHYNEQFF
TGTGCCAGCAGCTCCGGGACAGCTCATTACAATGAGCAGTTCTTC
>TRBJ2-3|NA|NA|TRBV7-3
CASSSSYTDTQYF
TGTGCCAGCAGCTCCTCTTATACAGATACGCAGTATTTT
>TRBJ2-7|NA|TRBD1|TRBV7-2
CASSNQGQTLGEQYF
TGTGCCAGCAGCAACCAGGGACAGACCCTCGGCGAGCAGTACTTC
>TRBJ2-5|NA|NA|TRBV7-2
CASSVGVQETQYF
TGTGCCAGCAGCGTCGGGGTCCAAGAGACCCAGTACTTC
>TRBJ2-1|NA|TRBD2|TRBV3-1
CASSQDLGLAGIIGEQFF
TGTGCCAGCAGCCAAGATCTTGGACTAGCGGGGATCATAGGTGAGCAGTTCTTC
>TRBJ2-1|NA|NA|TRBV28
CASTSTVYEQFF
TGTGCCAGCACCTCGACAGTCTACGAGCAGTTCTTC
>TRBJ1-5|NA|NA|TRBV7-9
CASSPGSSNQPQHF
TGTGCCAGCAGCCCCGGGAGTTCCAATCAGCCCCAGCATTTT
>TRBJ1-2|medium-sized|NA|TRBV7-2
CASSQHGSYGYTF
TGTGCCAGCAGCCAACATGGGAGCTATGGCTACACCTTC
>TRBJ2-7|many|TRBD2|TRBV6-5
CATRRLAGEGPYEQYF
TGTGCCACCAGGCGACTAGCGGGAGAAGGCCCCTACGAGCAGTACTTC
>TRBJ2-3|NA|NA|TRBV20-1
CSARRQPGTDTQYF
TGCAGTGCTAGGAGACAGCCGGGCACAGATACGCAGTATTTT
>TRBJ1-5|few|NA|TRBV2
CASNRTEGYQPQHF
TGTGCCAGCAATAGGACAGAAGGTTATCAGCCCCAGCATTTT
>TRBJ2-7|few|TRBD1|TRBV19
CASSKTGDSSYEQYF
TGTGCCAGTAGCAAGACAGGGGATAGCTCCTACGAGCAGTACTTC
>TRBJ2-5|NA|NA|TRBV9
CTSSVETWETQYF
TGTACCAGCAGCGTAGAGACGTGGGAGACCCAGTACTTC
>TRBJ2-1|NA|NA|TRBV6-6
CASSLGVPGYNEQFF
TGTGCCAGCAGTCTGGGTGTCCCAGGTTACAATGAGCAGTTCTTC
>TRBJ2-3|few|NA|TRBV9
CASRRTGTNTDTQYF
TGTGCCAGCAGAAGAACAGGGACAAACACAGATACGCAGTATTTT
>TRBJ1-2|NA|TRBD1|TRBV5-1
CASSFDREDYGYTF
TGCGCCAGCAGCTTCGACAGGGAGGACTATGGCTACACCTTC
>TRBJ2-5|NA|NA|TRBV15
CATSAAGKETQYF
TGTGCCACCAGCGCCGCAGGGAAAGAGACCCAGTACTTC
>TRBJ1-5|NA|NA|TRBV27
CASSLAGIQPQHF
TGTGCCAGCAGTTTAGCAGGGATTCAGCCCCAGCATTTT
>TRBJ2-1|many|NA|TRBV20-1
CSARDQRLALGNEQFF
TGCAGTGCTAGAGATCAACGGCTAGCATTAGGCAATGAGCAGTTCTTC
>TRBJ1-4|NA|NA|TRBV12-3/TRBV12-4
CASMKYRDGNEKLFF
TGTGCCAGCATGAAATACAGGGACGGAAATGAAAAACTGTTTTTT
>TRBJ2-3|NA|TRBD2|TRBV5-1
CASSSTQRGVADTQYF
TGCGCCAGCAGCTCGACTCAGCGGGGTGTCGCAGATACGCAGTATTTT
>TRBJ2-7|few|NA|TRBV6-5
CASSYGAYGGATYEQYF
TGTGCCAGCAGTTACGGGGCGTACGGCGGGGCGACCTACGAGCAGTACTTC
>TRBJ1-2|NA|TRBD1|TRBV5-5
CASSLPGQGPYGYTF
TGTGCCAGCAGCTTACCGGGACAGGGGCCCTATGGCTACACCTTC
>TRBJ1-5|NA|NA|TRBV6-2/TRBV6-3
CASSYPERPQHF
TGTGCCAGCAGTTACCCTGAGCGGCCCCAGCATTTT
>TRBJ2-4|few|NA|TRBV20-1
CSASNSGVLAKNIQYF
TGCAGTGCTAGTAATTCGGGGGTACTAGCCAAAAACATTCAGTACTTC